This TCR beta chain originates from a study of cytomegalovirus exposure and HLA in healthy donors. As for the study in general: The 120 or so validation repertoires used a platform that matched the one used for the 550 to 800 first-cohort repertoires, as a later analysis reported. Study-wide findings and caveats: Subsequent analysis of the 100 to 150 validation repertoires found a tendency for first-cohort TCR clusters to co-occur. The study recorded fewer than 200 TCR beta chains that were cytomegalovirus-associated. The CMV antigen specificity of a few CMV-associated chains was confirmed through in vitro analysis.

V trimming: 4 bases; J trimming: 0 bases; junction bases outside the gene matches: 7. The CDR3 consists of 17 residues. Per the germline V gene, CDR1 is SGHKS and CDR2 is YYEKEE (reference sequence). Notes on this clone: The antigen remains undetermined.

Some clones are missing from TCRdb's copy, which holds only in-frame ones; the method was immunoSEQ multiplex PCR. The table has about 73,000 clones, about 95% seen once; the top ten hold roughly 3.3%. The receptor's source is a young man in good health and CMV-seronegative. The V and J genes are TRBV5-5 and TRBJ2-1; 10 nucleotides match TRBD1. Sequencing input: PBMCs. The CDR3 loop reads CASSLRDRGLSYNEQFF. In DNA form, the CDR3 reads TGTGCCAGCAGCCTTCGCGACAGGGGGCTCTCCTACAATGAGCAGTTCTTC.